Here is one T cell receptor (beta chain) with its context. This entry is derived from a study of blood T cell repertoires in COVID-19. Study-wide background: Sites in the United States, Italy and Spain provided acute and convalescent COVID-19 samples. T cells, B-cell-depleted T cells, or PBMCs supplied cDNA or gDNA.

The CDR3 is made up of 15 amino acids. Germline V gene lookup returns CDR1 MNHEY and CDR2 SVGAGI. The trim removed 6 bases at V and 6 bases at J, leaving 10 bases unmatched. Original handling: Estimation of nucleated cell counts was performed using reference gene primer amplification. Assay used: immunoSEQ multiplex PCR; TCRdb lists only in-frame clones, some missing. V and J calls and clone size are copied from that table; D and trimming were computed from the DNA. Of about 84,000 clones listed, about four fifths are singletons. The source of this sequence is an elderly man with active or convalescent COVID-19. The gene calls are TRBV6-5 and TRBJ2-2, with 7 bases that match TRBD1. Input material: peripheral blood. The CDR3 bases are TGTGCCAGCAGCCGGGACAGAGAGGGGGCCGGGGAGCTGTTTTTT. It translates to CASSRDREGAGELFF.